The 5 T cell receptor beta chains listed next were all sequenced from one sample in a study of T cell changes during pregnancy in multiple sclerosis. Only in-frame clones appear in the TCRdb table, and some are missing; sequencing was by immunoSEQ multiplex PCR. The sample holds some 80,000 clones, about 91% seen once. The sequenced sample was peripheral blood, obtained before pregnancy. These receptors were taken from a female donor with multiple sclerosis, enrolled in a pregnancy study.

The rearrangement joins TRBV7-9 to TRBJ2-1, with 7 bases matching TRBD1. Unmatched junction bases numbered 13, after V lost 5 bases and J lost 0 bases. Germline V gives CDR1 SEHNR, CDR2 FQNEAQ (reference sequence). This CDR3 comprises 18 residues. The CDR3 is CASSPKGASRYSYNEQFF. The CDR3 DNA reads TGTGCCAGCAGCCCTAAGGGGGCTAGCCGGTACTCCTACAATGAGCAGTTCTTC.

This clone has only one observation. The J gene is TRBJ2-7, the V gene TRBV5-5, with 9 bases that match TRBD2. Germline assignment: CDR1 SGHKS and CDR2 YYEKEE (reference sequence). The J segment lost 3 bases and the V segment lost 2 bases, leaving 9 bases of the junction unmatched. The CDR3 has 16 amino acids. In DNA, the CDR3 is TGTGCCAGCAGCTTCTTTGCCGGGACTAGCCTCTACGAGCAGTACTTC. It yields the protein CASSFFAGTSLYEQYF.

The J gene is TRBJ2-2, the V gene TRBV30; D is ambiguous. The CDR3 spans 14 residues. V lost 2 bases and J lost 1, with 8 bases in between. Germline V gene lookup returns CDR1 GTSNPN and CDR2 SVGIG (reference sequence). The CDR3 protein is CAWSPAKNTGELFF. The CDR3 coding sequence is TGTGCCTGGAGTCCAGCGAAGAACACCGGGGAGCTGTTTTTT.

DNA for the CDR3: TGTGCCAGCAGTTCCTCGGCAACACCTGGAAACACCATATATTTT. Residues: CASSSSATPGNTIYF. The rearrangement joins TRBV6-5 to TRBJ1-3; D is unclear. The CDR3 loop spans 15 amino acids. In germline, CDR1 is MNHEY, CDR2 SVGAGI. The germline V and J ends were trimmed by 4 bases and 2 bases, with 12 bases remaining between them.

CDR3 sequence reads: CASSWGTDPLGGYTF. CDR3 bases: TGCGCCAGCAGCTGGGGGACAGACCCCCTAGGAGGCTACACCTTC. The genes are TRBV5-1 and TRBJ1-2; 7 bases fit TRBD1. Germline values: CDR1 SGHRS, CDR2 YFSETQ. V trimming: 3 bases; J trimming: 8 bases; junction bases outside the gene matches: 13. The CDR3 extends over 15 amino acids.